The clone carrying this TCR beta chain has just a few counts. No antigen is known for it. The data stem from a study of beta chain features in type 1 diabetes. Whole-study findings and limits: Reduced insertions and increased deletions marked VDJ junctions in type 1 diabetes patients.

The CDR3 sequence is 14 residues long. Germline V gene lookup returns CDR1 LGHNA and CDR2 YNFKEQ. V lost 5 bases to trimming and J lost 3 bases, with 14 bases between them. As every portion of the isolated RNA was reverse transcribed, the sequencing read expressed TCRB transcripts. TCRdb's copy holds only in-frame clones and misses some; the assay was immunoSEQ multiplex PCR. The sample records about 220,000 clones, roughly a tenth being singletons. This TCR was recovered from a man younger than 35 in good health. Sequencing was done on a sample of central memory CD4+ T cells from blood. The rearrangement uses TRBV4-2 and TRBJ2-7, with a possible D match to TRBD1 (6 bases). As DNA, the CDR3 is TGTGCCAGCAGCTTGAGCGGACAGAACTACGAGCAGTACTTC. It is translated as CASSLSGQNYEQYF.